The clone carrying this T cell receptor beta chain has ten or more counts. Its antigen remains unknown. The sample is drawn from a study of early T cells in non-severe SARS-CoV-2 infection. For the study at large: Chains were unpaired, as sequencing was done on bulk RNA from unsorted whole blood. General study points: Missing private and CD4 specificities, VDJdb matching favored anti-spike CD8 responses.

Individual cDNA molecules carried attached unique molecular identifiers. TCRdb analysed the 5' RACE reads with MiXCR anew, one entry per CDR3 protein. The sample yields around 78,000 distinct CDR3 sequences, 10% seen once. This CDR3 has 15 residues. Trimming cost V 6 bases and J 3 bases; bases outside gene matches: 7. The chain links TRBV12-3 or TRBV12-4 to TRBJ2-3, with TRBD1 identical over 9 bases. This TCR was sampled from an adult who was a healthcare worker with PCR-confirmed SARS-CoV-2 infection or an uninfected control (not recorded which). This specimen consisted of whole blood, obtained at baseline. In nucleotides, the CDR3 is TGTGCCAGCAGGCCCCGGGACAGGGCAACAGATACGCAGTATTTT. It translates to CASRPRDRATDTQYF.